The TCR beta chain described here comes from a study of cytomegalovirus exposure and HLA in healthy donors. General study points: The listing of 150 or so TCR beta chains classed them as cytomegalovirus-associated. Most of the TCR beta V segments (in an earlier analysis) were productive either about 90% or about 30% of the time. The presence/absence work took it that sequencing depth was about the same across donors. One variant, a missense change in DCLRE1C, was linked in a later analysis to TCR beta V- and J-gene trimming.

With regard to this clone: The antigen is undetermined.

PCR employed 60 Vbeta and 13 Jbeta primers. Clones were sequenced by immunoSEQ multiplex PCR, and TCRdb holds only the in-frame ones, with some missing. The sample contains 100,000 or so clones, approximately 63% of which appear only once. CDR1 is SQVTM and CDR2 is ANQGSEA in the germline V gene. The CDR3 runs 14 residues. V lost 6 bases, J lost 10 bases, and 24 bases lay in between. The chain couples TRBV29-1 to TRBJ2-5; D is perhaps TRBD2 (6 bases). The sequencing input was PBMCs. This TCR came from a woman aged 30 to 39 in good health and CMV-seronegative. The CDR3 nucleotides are TGCAGCGTCCCCCACGGGGGTACTAATAGGGGCCAGTACTTC. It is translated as CSVPHGGTNRGQYF.